The present T cell receptor beta chain was sequenced within a study of blood T cells in healthy people across ages. Through a sample-barcoded 5' primer and a J-beta primer mix, a second PCR was run for roughly 7 to 12 cycles. TCRdb reprocessed the 5' RACE reads via MiXCR and lists one record per CDR3 protein. The sample carries fewer than 1,200,000 distinct CDR3 sequences, roughly 24% recorded once. This CDR3 is built from 14 residues. In germline, CDR1 is SGHRS, CDR2 YFSETQ. Trimming took 0 bases from V and 9 from J, leaving 15 bases between them. This sample was also put to use in a study of T cells of mothers and their children. That paper states: Material was donated by three healthy Caucasian mothers and their six children. Primer M1S, used in the second PCR, introduced sample barcodes and 2-4 random nucleotides. Each child gave 2.5 million to 3.5 million TCR beta CDR3 reads (each mother, over 9 million).

This TCR was sampled from a girl aged 2-10 years in good health. Sequencing was performed on blood. The rearrangement joins TRBV5-1 to TRBJ1-1, with no clear D. CDR3 in DNA: TGCGCCAGCAGCTTGGAGGGCGCAGACTCGAAAGCTTTCTTT. Protein product: CASSLEGADSKAFF. Combining the CDR3 with reference TRBV5-1 and TRBJ1-1 gives the whole variable domain KAGVTQTPRYLIKTRGQQVTLSCSPISGHRSVSWYQQTPGQGLQFLFEYFSETQRNKGNFPGRFSGRQFSNSRSEMNVSTLELGDSALYLCASSLEGADSKAFFGQGTRLTVV.